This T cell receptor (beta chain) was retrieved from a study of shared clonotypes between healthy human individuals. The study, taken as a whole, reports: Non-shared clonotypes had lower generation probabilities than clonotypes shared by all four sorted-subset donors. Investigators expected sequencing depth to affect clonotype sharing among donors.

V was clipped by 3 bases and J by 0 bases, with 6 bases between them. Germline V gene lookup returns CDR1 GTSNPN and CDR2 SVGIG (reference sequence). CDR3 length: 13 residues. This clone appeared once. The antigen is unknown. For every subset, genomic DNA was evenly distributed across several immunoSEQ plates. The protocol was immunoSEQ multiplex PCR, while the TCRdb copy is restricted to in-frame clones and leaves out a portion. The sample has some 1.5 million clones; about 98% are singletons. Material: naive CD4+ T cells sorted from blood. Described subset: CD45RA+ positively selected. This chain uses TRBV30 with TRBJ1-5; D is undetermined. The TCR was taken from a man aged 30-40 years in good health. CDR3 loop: CAWSRLSNQPQHF. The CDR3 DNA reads TGTGCCTGGAGCCGACTTAGCAATCAGCCCCAGCATTTT.